These T cell receptor beta chains were read from a single sample in a study of shared clonotypes between healthy human individuals. Only in-frame clones appear in the TCRdb table, and some are missing; sequencing was by immunoSEQ multiplex PCR. Seen here are hundreds of thousands of clones, over 65% observed once, and the top ten hold less than 2%. The source material was memory CD4+ T cells sorted from blood. These receptors were obtained from a woman in her 30s in good health. Both conserved end residues are part of each CDR3. D genes are given only for firm matches. A clone size is listed for some rows: how often the clone was seen (once, few, many), or a class if it is expanded.

d_gene	v_gene	j_gene	abundance	CDR3aa	CDR3nt
TRBD1	TRBV5-1	TRBJ2-1	.	CASSQGQGSYNEQFF	TGCGCCAGCAGCCAGGGACAGGGATCCTACAATGAGCAGTTCTTC
.	TRBV2	TRBJ1-4	once	CASVWDGRNEKLFF	TGTGCCAGCGTTTGGGACGGGCGAAATGAAAAACTGTTTTTT
TRBD2	TRBV7-7	TRBJ2-1	.	CASSPLAGVAVEQFF	TGTGCCAGCAGCCCACTAGCGGGAGTCGCGGTTGAGCAGTTCTTC
.	TRBV7-7	TRBJ2-2	.	CASSVGQNTGELFF	TGTGCCAGCAGCGTGGGACAGAACACCGGGGAGCTGTTTTTT
TRBD1	TRBV14	TRBJ2-5	.	CASSHTGAAETQYF	TGTGCCAGCAGCCACACAGGGGCGGCTGAGACCCAGTACTTC
.	TRBV5-8	TRBJ1-1	.	CASRREYDTEAFF	TGTGCCAGCAGGAGAGAGTACGACACTGAAGCTTTCTTT
.	TRBV28	TRBJ1-1	.	CASSLLWFGGSNTEAFF	TGTGCCAGCAGTTTATTGTGGTTTGGGGGCTCGAACACTGAAGCTTTCTTT
TRBD1	TRBV7-2	TRBJ2-7	.	CASRKNPGQKYEQYF	TGTGCCAGCAGAAAAAACCCGGGACAGAAGTACGAGCAGTACTTC
TRBD1	TRBV19	TRBJ1-5	.	CASRLDRGSQPQHF	TGTGCCAGTCGACTTGACAGGGGATCTCAGCCCCAGCATTTT
.	TRBV5-5	TRBJ1-2	few	CASSLNAGAYGYTF	TGTGCCAGCAGCTTGAATGCGGGGGCGTATGGCTACACCTTC
TRBD1	TRBV19	TRBJ2-1	many	CASSISGQGIYNEQFF	TGTGCCAGTAGTATCTCTGGACAGGGTATTTACAATGAGCAGTTCTTC
TRBD1	TRBV5-1	TRBJ1-1	many	CATRALGQGGTEAFF	TGCGCCACCCGGGCCCTTGGACAGGGAGGAACTGAAGCTTTCTTT
.	TRBV2	TRBJ2-7	.	CASSAGRRVPFEQYF	TGTGCCAGCAGCGCAGGACGCAGGGTTCCCTTCGAGCAGTACTTC
.	TRBV6-5	TRBJ1-2	few	CASSYRGGDYGYTF	TGTGCCAGCAGTTACCGGGGAGGGGACTATGGCTACACCTTC
TRBD2	TRBV6-1	TRBJ2-2	once	CASSEEIAGITGELFF	TGTGCCAGCAGTGAAGAAATAGCGGGAATTACCGGGGAGCTGTTTTTT
.	TRBV5-1	TRBJ1-1	.	CASSPPTGSNTEAFF	TGCGCCAGCAGCCCACCAACAGGATCCAACACTGAAGCTTTCTTT
TRBD1	TRBV29-1	TRBJ2-5	.	CSAYRGETQYF	TGCAGCGCCTACAGGGGGGAGACCCAGTACTTC
.	TRBV19	TRBJ2-1	.	CASSRRSNEQFF	TGTGCCAGTAGTCGGCGGAGCAATGAGCAGTTCTTC
.	TRBV25-1	TRBJ2-7	many	CASSDPSYEQYF	TGTGCCAGCAGTGATCCCTCCTACGAGCAGTACTTC
.	TRBV19	TRBJ2-2	.	CASSIVIPGELFF	TGTGCCAGTAGTATAGTGATCCCCGGGGAGCTGTTTTTT
.	TRBV28	TRBJ1-2	.	CASSLGQEVYGYTF	TGTGCCAGCAGTTTGGGTCAGGAGGTCTATGGCTACACCTTC
.	TRBV5-8	TRBJ2-2	.	CASSLARTVNTGELFF	TGTGCCAGCAGCTTGGCTCGGACGGTCAACACCGGGGAGCTGTTTTTT
TRBD1	TRBV5-1	TRBJ1-1	.	CASSAQTGGTEAFF	TGCGCCAGCAGCGCCCAGACAGGGGGCACTGAAGCTTTCTTT
.	TRBV2	TRBJ2-7	few	CASSDLGLSYEQYF	TGTGCCAGCAGTGACCTGGGACTCTCCTACGAGCAGTACTTC
TRBD1	TRBV2	TRBJ2-7	.	CATKNRQGLTYEQYF	TGTGCCACCAAGAATCGACAGGGGCTCACCTACGAGCAGTACTTC
.	TRBV19	TRBJ2-3	.	CASSIRGLRSIADTQYF	TGTGCCAGTAGTATAAGGGGTCTTCGGTCCATCGCAGATACGCAGTATTTT
.	TRBV5-4	TRBJ2-1	few	CASSLVAFNNEQFF	TGTGCCAGCAGCTTGGTAGCGTTCAACAATGAGCAGTTCTTC
TRBD1	TRBV7-8	TRBJ2-7	.	CASSSKTGSYEQYF	TGTGCCAGCAGCTCAAAGACAGGGTCCTACGAGCAGTACTTC
TRBD1	TRBV28	TRBJ1-3	few	CASSRQGSGNTIYF	TGTGCCAGCAGCCGACAGGGGTCTGGAAACACCATATATTTT
TRBD1	TRBV10-1	TRBJ2-7	.	CASSPTGGFSYEQYF	TGCGCCAGCAGCCCGACAGGGGGCTTCTCCTACGAGCAGTACTTC
TRBD1	TRBV25-1	TRBJ1-3	.	CASSTLQGARGNTIYF	TGTGCCAGCAGTACCCTACAGGGGGCGAGGGGAAACACCATATATTTT
.	TRBV7-9	TRBJ1-2	.	CASSLEAGNYGYTF	TGTGCCAGCAGCTTAGAGGCAGGGAACTATGGCTACACCTTC
.	TRBV5-1	TRBJ1-2	.	CASSLDALEGLSYGYTF	TGCGCCAGCAGCTTGGATGCACTGGAGGGATTAAGCTATGGCTACACCTTC
.	TRBV7-9	TRBJ2-3	once	CASSPWTGQDTQYF	TGTGCCAGCAGCCCTTGGACGGGCCAAGATACGCAGTATTTT
TRBD2	TRBV14	TRBJ2-7	.	CASSQALAGLYEQYF	TGTGCCAGCAGCCAAGCACTAGCGGGCTTATACGAGCAGTACTTC
TRBD1	TRBV7-9	TRBJ1-5	once	CASSPGGSNQPQHF	TGTGCCAGCAGCCCAGGGGGTAGCAATCAGCCCCAGCATTTT
.	TRBV6-6	TRBJ2-3	.	CASSFQQSDTQYF	TGTGCCAGCAGTTTTCAGCAATCTGATACGCAGTATTTT